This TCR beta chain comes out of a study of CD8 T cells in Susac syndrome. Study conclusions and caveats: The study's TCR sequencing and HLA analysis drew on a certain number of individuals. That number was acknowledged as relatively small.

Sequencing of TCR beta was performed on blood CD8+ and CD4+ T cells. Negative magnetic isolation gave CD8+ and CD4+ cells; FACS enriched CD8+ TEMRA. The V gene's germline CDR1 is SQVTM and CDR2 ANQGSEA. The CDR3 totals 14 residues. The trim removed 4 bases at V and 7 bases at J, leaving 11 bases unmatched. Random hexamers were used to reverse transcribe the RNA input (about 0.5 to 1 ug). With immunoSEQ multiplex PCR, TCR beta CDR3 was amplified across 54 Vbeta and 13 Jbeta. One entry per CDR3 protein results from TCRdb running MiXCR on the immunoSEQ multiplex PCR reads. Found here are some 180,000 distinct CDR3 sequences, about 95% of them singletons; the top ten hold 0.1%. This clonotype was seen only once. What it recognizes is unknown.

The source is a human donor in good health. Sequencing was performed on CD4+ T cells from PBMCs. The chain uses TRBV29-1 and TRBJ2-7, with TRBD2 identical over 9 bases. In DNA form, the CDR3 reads TGCAGCGTTGGTGTACTAGCGGGTTCGGGTGAGCAGTACTTC. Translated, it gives CSVGVLAGSGEQYF.